This TCR beta chain derives from a study of blood T cell repertoires in COVID-19 (dated by TCRdb to 2018 to 2021). Turning to the overall study: Samples from collaborators originated in the United States, Italy and Spain and spanned both the acute and convalescent phases of COVID-19. A de-identified subject ID, COVID-19 status, age in years and sex were almost always included in the sample metadata. HLA class I and class II types, where available, came from metadata supplied by the sample provider rather than from assay-based typing. The samples were drawn from two sources: the first 160 participants of the ongoing ImmuneRACE study, and fewer than 1,500 subjects contributed by 6 global collaborators. Subjects who had been exposed to COVID-19, were actively infected with it, or had recovered from it provided the deeply sampled blood TCRbeta repertoires that made up the dataset. The prospective study material was composed of cDNA or gDNA derived from T cells, B-cell-depleted T cells, or PBMCs. The repertoires were released in a freely available public database intended as a resource for research on the immune response to SARS-CoV-2.

Trimming costs V 1 base and J 4 bases, and their ends lie 4 bases apart. Including cysteine and phenylalanine, the CDR3 has 13 amino acids. Only the CDR3 portion is preserved as DNA: 39 bases, with reading frame beginning at the first base. Looking up the germline V gene yields CDR1 KGHDR and CDR2 SFDVKD. This clone appeared once. Its binding antigen is unknown. No qualities accompany the bases; no much larger clone lies one base away. TCRbeta CDR3 regions were amplified from genomic DNA by means of the immunoSEQ Assay, a bias-controlled multiplex PCR. The original methods were these. Within the assay, amplification of reference gene primers was used to estimate how many nucleated cells each sample contained. To quantify the absolute abundance of each unique TCRbeta CDR3 rearrangement, sequence reads were collapsed and filtered. For each sample, productive Simpson clonality was calculated by taking the square root of Simpson's diversity index across productive rearrangements. Here the immuneACCESS table is served through TCRdb, limited to in-frame sequences with V and J called. Missing clones are a known gap in these copies; in checked studies unresolved V genes cover under half, and the rest lacks a known reason. The D gene and trimming were derived from the DNA, and the V and J assignments and clone size from that table. In all, the sample holds 140,000 or so clones, and approximately 89% of those were seen once. The top ten clones comprise around 1.6% of the sample.

Collaborating institutions collected whole blood in K2EDTA tubes following their own protocols. For TCRbeta analysis, collaborators shipped samples in one of three forms: frozen whole blood, isolated PBMCs, or DNA extracted from either of those sample types. Findings and caveats that apply to the study as a whole: The amount of clinical and demographic metadata varied by source and participant and was provided uncurated.

The clonotype comes from a human donor in a cohort sampled during active COVID-19. Sequenced material: peripheral blood. The rearrangement joined TRBV24-1 to TRBJ2-1; the D gene identity is not certain. The CDR3 protein: CATSDLAYNEQFF. The nucleotide sequence reads TGTGCCACCAGTGATTTAGCGTACAATGAGCAGTTCTTC.